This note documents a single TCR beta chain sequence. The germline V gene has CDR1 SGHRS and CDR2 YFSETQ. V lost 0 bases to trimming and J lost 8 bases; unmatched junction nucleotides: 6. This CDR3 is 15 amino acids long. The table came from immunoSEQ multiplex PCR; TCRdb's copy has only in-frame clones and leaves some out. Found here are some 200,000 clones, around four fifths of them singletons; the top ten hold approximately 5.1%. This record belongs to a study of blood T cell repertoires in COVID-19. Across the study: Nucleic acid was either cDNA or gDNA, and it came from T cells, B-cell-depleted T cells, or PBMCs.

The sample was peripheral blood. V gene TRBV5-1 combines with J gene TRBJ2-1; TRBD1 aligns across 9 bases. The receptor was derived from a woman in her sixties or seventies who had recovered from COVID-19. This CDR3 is CASSLVGQGLDEQFF. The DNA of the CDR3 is TGCGCCAGCAGCTTGGTAGGACAGGGGCTTGATGAGCAGTTCTTC.